This T cell receptor (beta chain) was sequenced for a study of OX40 agonist ivuxolimab in advanced cancers. Describing the broader study: Ivuxolimab was a fully human IgG2 agonistic monoclonal antibody targeting the costimulatory receptor OX40 (CD134). The dose-escalation cohort was 82.7% male with a mean age of approximately 60 years, ranging from roughly 20 to 85. Prior anti-PD-1, anti-PD-L1 or anti-CTLA-4 therapy was permitted, and checkpoint inhibitors had been received by less than 45% of dose-escalation patients. Of the roughly 50 dose-escalation patients, hepatocellular carcinoma was present in roughly 19, melanoma in approximately 15, renal cell carcinoma in 9 and head and neck cancer in 9. Partial responses were achieved by three dose-escalation patients, of whom one had hepatocellular carcinoma and two had cutaneous melanoma. Intravenous ivuxolimab was administered to patients every 2 weeks at six dose levels: 0.01, 0.1, 0.3, 1.5, 3 and 10 mg/kg. Peripheral TCRbeta sequencing aimed to test whether ivuxolimab altered TCR sequence diversity and caused clonal T-cell expansion. The paper reports the monotherapy dose-escalation portion (N of about 52 patients) of the phase I ivuxolimab trial.

The trial excluded patients who had a history of autoimmune disease or were on systemic immunosuppression. Peripheral blood for TCR sequencing was collected from all dose cohorts at baseline, on cycle 4 day 1, and on cycle 7 day 1. Samples came from an open-label, multicenter, first-in-human phase I dose-escalation trial of ivuxolimab. Adults with locally advanced or metastatic head and neck squamous cell, hepatocellular, melanoma or renal cell carcinoma were enrolled in the trial. Before TCR sequencing, CD4+ T cells and CD8+ T cells from peripheral blood were sorted into separate populations. Reading the germline V gene gives CDR1 MDHEN and CDR2 SYDVKM. Spanning cysteine to phenylalanine, the CDR3 consists of 15 amino acids. Only CDR3 DNA remains: 45 bases, in frame from the first base. A distance of 14 bases separates the germline ends of V and J, which lose 6 bases and 1 base respectively. The study at large found these results: At doses of 0.1 to 3.0 mg/kg, clonal expansion of both CD4+ and CD8+ T cells in blood was seen between baseline and week 6. The antigen specificity of the peripheral T cells that underwent clonal expansion was not determined. In the 0.1-3.0 mg/kg groups, partial responders had among the lowest normalized peripheral clonal expansion, particularly in CD8+ T cells. Low levels of normalized T-cell clonal expansion were also seen in some nonresponding patients. After ivuxolimab, CD8+ T cells had more expanded clones than CD4+ T cells on average.

Genomic DNA was isolated from the sorted cells so that the TCRbeta CDR3 region could be sequenced. TCRbeta CDR3 regions were sequenced using the immunoSEQ Assay. Held by TCRdb, this immuneACCESS table contains in-frame sequences only and omits some clones. Under half of the omission traces to an unresolved V gene where checked; the cause of the rest is unknown. A total of roughly 46,000 clones appear in this sample, about nine tenths of them only once. About 11% of the sample is held by the ten biggest clonotypes. Turning to this clone: This clone's antigen is unknown. No per-base quality is available; no much larger clone lies one base away.

The chain employs TRBV28 and TRBJ2-3; a confident D gene designation cannot be given. Sequenced here: CD4+ or CD8+ T cells sorted from blood, sampled in a trial of the OX40 agonist ivuxolimab. The receptor was isolated from an adult with an advanced solid tumor such as melanoma, head and neck, liver or kidney cancer. The CDR3 loop reads CASSPTGQGTDTQYF. The DNA sequence is as follows: TGTGCCAGCAGCCCAACCGGGCAGGGCACAGATACGCAGTATTTT. This CDR3, with the reference TRBV28 and TRBJ2-3 proteins standing in past its ends, gives the full variable domain DVKVTQSSRYLVKRTGEKVFLECVQDMDHENMFWYRQDPGLGLRLIYFSYDVKMKEKGDIPEGYSVSREKKERFSLILESASTNQTSMYLCASSPTGQGTDTQYFGPGTRLTVL.